This T cell receptor beta chain was observed in a study of cytomegalovirus exposure and HLA in healthy donors. Trimming cost V 0 bases and J 1 base, with 7 bases left between them. There are 14 residues in the CDR3. Germline CDR1 reads SGHRS; CDR2 reads YFSETQ. A single count supports this clone. With 60 Vbeta and 13 Jbeta primers, the PCR was carried out. Sequencing used immunoSEQ multiplex PCR; TCRdb keeps in-frame clones, though not all of them. The table records 180,000 or so clones, about 80% of them present only once. The rearrangement links TRBV5-1 to TRBJ1-1; D remains ambiguous. This clonotype was obtained from a man aged 40-50 years in good health and CMV-seronegative. Sequencing was performed on PBMCs. The CDR3 region is CASSLGHPNTEAFF. The CDR3 nucleotides read TGCGCCAGCAGCTTGGGACACCCGAACACTGAAGCTTTCTTT.